Below, 24 T cell receptor beta chains from the same sample are listed, as sequenced in a study of cytomegalovirus exposure and HLA in healthy donors. PCR amplification relied on 60 Vbeta primers (plus 13 Jbeta primers). Only in-frame clones appear in the TCRdb table, and some are missing; sequencing was by immunoSEQ multiplex PCR. Counted here are around 190,000 clones, less than 80% occurring once; the ten biggest clones make up under 0.75%. The sample comprised PBMCs. The receptors were sampled from a woman aged 40 to 55 in good health and CMV-seronegative.

The chain combines TRBV19 with TRBJ2-1; D might be TRBD2 (6 bases). Germline values: CDR1 LNHDA, CDR2 SQIVND (reference sequence). There are 14 residues in the CDR3. Trimming took 6 bases from V and 11 from J, leaving 20 bases between them. CDR3 loop: CASRTSFGGNKQFF. CDR3 coding DNA: TGTGCCAGTAGGACCTCTTTCGGGGGTAATAAGCAGTTCTTC.

The chain combines TRBV28 with TRBJ1-2; 8 bases map to TRBD1. J gave up 5 bases and V 3 bases, and 5 bases lay outside the gene matches. Germline assignment: CDR1 MDHEN and CDR2 SYDVKM. The CDR3 length is 14 residues. In DNA form, the CDR3 reads TGTGCCAGCAGTTTCATACAGGGGGGTTATGGCTACACCTTC. Amino acids: CASSFIQGGYGYTF.

The rearrangement links TRBV11-2 to TRBJ1-1, with a possible D match to TRBD1 (6 bases). The V gene's germline CDR1 is SGHAT and CDR2 FQNNGV. The CDR3 has 12 amino acids. V was pared by 5 bases and J by 8 bases, with 12 bases between. The CDR3, as DNA: TGTGCCAGCAGCCAGACAGGTTGGGAAGCTTTCTTT. It encodes CASSQTGWEAFF.

The rearrangement uses TRBV11-3 and TRBJ1-1; possibly TRBD1 for D (5 bases). The V and J ends lost 5 bases and 1 base respectively, with 11 bases between them. The CDR3 extends over 14 amino acids. Looked up from germline, CDR1 is SGHNT and CDR2 is YENEEA. CDR3 residues: CASSLDTSNTEAFF. CDR3 nucleotides: TGTGCCAGCAGCCTGGACACTTCGAACACTGAAGCTTTCTTT.

The chain uses TRBV10-3 and TRBJ1-1; the match to TRBD1 covers 8 bases. Germline V gene sequence: CDR1 ENHRY, CDR2 SYGVKD. J was trimmed by 6 bases and V by 6 bases; bases with no gene match: 9. There are 14 residues in the CDR3. In nucleotides, the CDR3 is TGTGCCATCAGGCTGACAGGGGAGGACGCTGAAGCTTTCTTT. This codes for CAIRLTGEDAEAFF.

This clone appeared a few times. J is TRBJ2-1 and V is TRBV28; 7 bases are a match to TRBD1. V was clipped by 3 bases and J by 2 bases; unmatched bases: 4. The germline V gene has CDR1 MDHEN and CDR2 SYDVKM. This CDR3 comprises 15 residues. CDR3 region: CASSFRDRPYNEQFF. CDR3 nucleotide sequence: TGTGCCAGCAGTTTCCGGGACAGACCCTACAATGAGCAGTTCTTC.

In DNA, the CDR3 is TGTGCCAGTCGGATAGATCGTTCAGTTAACAGTGAGCAGTTCTTC. Residues: CASRIDRSVNSEQFF. The chain links TRBV19 to TRBJ2-1; no clear D. With 8 bases removed from V and 9 bases from J, the gap between germline ends came to 23 bases. CDR1 and CDR2 from the germline V gene are LNHDA and SQIVND (reference sequence). The CDR3 totals 15 residues.

The chain joins TRBV5-1 to TRBJ2-7; D gene ambiguous. CDR1 and CDR2 from the germline V gene are SGHRS and YFSETQ. This CDR3 is built from 15 residues. Trimming pared 4 bases from V and 2 bases from J, leaving 16 bases between. CDR3 amino acids: CASSPTVDFAYEQYF. The CDR3 nucleotides are TGCGCCAGCAGCCCGACGGTAGACTTCGCCTACGAGCAGTACTTC. Full variable domain (remainder filled in from reference TRBV5-1 and TRBJ2-7): KAGVTQTPRYLIKTRGQQVTLSCSPISGHRSVSWYQQTPGQGLQFLFEYFSETQRNKGNFPGRFSGRQFSNSRSEMNVSTLELGDSALYLCASSPTVDFAYEQYFGPGTRLTVT.

The J gene is TRBJ2-7, the V gene TRBV30; maybe TRBD2 (6 bases). Germline CDR1 and CDR2: GTSNPN and SVGIG (reference sequence). This CDR3 region has 14 residues. Trimming removed 2 bases from V and 7 bases from J, with 18 bases in between. CDR3 residues: CAWSTGDILREQYF. The CDR3 nucleotides read TGTGCCTGGAGTACGGGGGATATTCTACGAGAGCAGTACTTC.

This chain joins TRBV15 and TRBJ1-2; 11 bases are a match to TRBD1. The CDR3 extends over 17 amino acids. With 1 base clipped from V and 0 bases from J, the junction kept 4 bases outside the gene matches. The V gene's germline CDR1 is LNHNV and CDR2 YYDKDF (reference sequence). The CDR3 loop is CATSRGGQGGTNYGYTF. In DNA, the CDR3 is TGTGCCACCAGCAGAGGGGGACAGGGGGGCACTAACTATGGCTACACCTTC.

The rearrangement uses TRBV7-8 and TRBJ2-7; 8 bases agree with TRBD2. The CDR3 is 16 residues long. After removal of 7 bases from V and 2 bases from J, the junction contained 13 bases not matched to a gene. Per the germline V gene, CDR1 is SGHVS and CDR2 is FQNEAQ. DNA for the CDR3: TGTGCCAGCACCACCGCCGGACGAGCGGGAGCCTACGAGCAGTACTTC. It codes for CASTTAGRAGAYEQYF.

The genes are TRBV9 and TRBJ2-5, with 16 nucleotides matching TRBD2. V shed 4 bases and J 5 bases; nucleotides not matched to a gene: 11. The CDR3 has 18 amino acids. Germline V gives CDR1 SGDLS, CDR2 YYNGEE. CDR3 nucleotide sequence: TGTGCCAGCAGCCCCCTGGGACTAGCGGGGGGGCCCTTGGAGACCCAGTACTTC. As protein: CASSPLGLAGGPLETQYF.

In this sample, this clone turned up once. The chain has TRBV19 and TRBJ1-5; possible D gene TRBD1, 6 bases. The CDR3 length is 14 residues. With 4 bases removed from V and 5 bases from J, the gap between germline ends came to 12 bases. Germline V lookup: CDR1 LNHDA, CDR2 SQIVND (reference sequence). The CDR3 spells CASSSGQGYQPQHF. CDR3 nucleotide sequence: TGTGCCAGTAGTAGCGGCCAGGGGTATCAGCCCCAGCATTTT. The variable domain in full, with the rest retrieved from reference TRBV19 and TRBJ1-5, is DGGITQSPKYLFRKEGQNVTLSCEQNLNHDAMYWYRQDPGQGLRLIYYSQIVNDFQKGDIAEGYSVSREKKESFPLTVTSAQKNPTAFYLCASSSGQGYQPQHFGDGTRLSIL.

The rearrangement uses TRBV4-1 and TRBJ2-3, with 10 bases aligning to TRBD2. V was pared by 4 bases and J by 2 bases, with 18 bases of the junction left unmatched. The germline gives CDR1 MGHRA, CDR2 YSYEKL. This CDR3 has 20 residues. Here the CDR3 reads CASSLVKRGGPHTHTDTQYF. CDR3 coding DNA: TGCGCCAGCAGCCTCGTCAAGCGGGGGGGCCCGCACACACACACAGATACGCAGTATTTT.

The V and J genes are TRBV6-5 and TRBJ2-1; 10 nucleotides agree with TRBD2. The V and J ends lost 2 bases and 8 bases, in that order; junction bases with no gene match: 6. The CDR3 spans 15 residues. The germline gives CDR1 MNHEY, CDR2 SVGAGI. Here the CDR3 reads CASSYGLAGVDEQFF. In DNA form, the CDR3 reads TGTGCCAGCAGTTACGGTCTAGCGGGAGTGGATGAGCAGTTCTTC.

The V gene is TRBV9, the J gene TRBJ2-7, with 15 nucleotides matching TRBD2. J was trimmed by 6 bases and V by 0 bases; bases with no gene match: 1. The germline V gene encodes CDR1 SGDLS and CDR2 YYNGEE. This CDR3 is 15 amino acids long. The CDR3 DNA reads as TGTGCCAGCAGCGTAGGGGGACTAGCGGGAGGCGAGCAGTACTTC. Translated, it gives CASSVGGLAGGEQYF.

The genes are TRBV10-2 and TRBJ1-3; 12 nucleotides line up with TRBD1. Germline V gives CDR1 WSHSY, CDR2 SAAADI. Trimming at V came to 5 bases and at J to 4 bases, leaving 6 bases not matched to a gene. This CDR3 is 16 amino acids long. CDR3 sequence (DNA): TGCGCCAGCAGTCAGAGGGACAGGGGGCAAGGAAACACCATATATTTT. This sequence encodes CASSQRDRGQGNTIYF.

V gene TRBV9 combines with J gene TRBJ2-7; 7 bases match TRBD1. Germline CDR1 SGDLS, CDR2 YYNGEE. The CDR3 runs 14 residues. V shed 4 bases, J shed 2 bases, and the junction held 6 bases outside the gene matches. CDR3 residues: CASSFGTETYEQYF. The CDR3 DNA reads TGTGCCAGCAGCTTCGGGACAGAAACCTACGAGCAGTACTTC.

The chain joins TRBV5-4 to TRBJ1-2; D unclear. From germline, CDR1 is SGHNT and CDR2 YYREEE (reference sequence). The V and J ends lost 4 bases and 4 bases respectively, with 14 bases between them. This CDR3 contains 14 residues. DNA for the CDR3: TGTGCCAGCAGCCCCCCGGACGGGATCTATGGCTACACCTTC. The encoded protein is CASSPPDGIYGYTF.

Only a few counts were recorded for this clone. V is TRBV7-9 and J is TRBJ1-2; D unresolved. The germline V gene encodes CDR1 SEHNR and CDR2 FQNEAQ (reference sequence). The CDR3 is 14 amino acids. V was cut by 4 bases and J by 4 bases, with 13 bases left in between. The CDR3, as DNA: TGTGCCAGCAGCTCGACTGGACGGGGCTATGGCTACACCTTC. This sequence encodes CASSSTGRGYGYTF. The full variable domain, completed using reference TRBV7-9 and TRBJ1-2, is DTGVSQNPRHKITKRGQNVTFRCDPISEHNRLYWYRQTLGQGPEFLTYFQNEAQLEKSRLLSDRFSAERPKGSFSTLEIQRTEQGDSAMYLCASSSTGRGYGYTFGSGTRLTVV.

The rearrangement uses TRBV30 and TRBJ2-7; 8 bases map to TRBD2. With V trimmed by 3 bases and J by 6 bases, 13 bases remained unmatched. The CDR3 runs to 15 residues. Germline V gene sequence: CDR1 GTSNPN, CDR2 SVGIG (reference sequence). The CDR3 region has the DNA TGTGCCTGGAGATTCCCGACGGGAGGGCCAGTCGAGCAGTACTTC. Protein product: CAWRFPTGGPVEQYF.

The chain carries TRBV19 and TRBJ2-3, with 8 bases that match TRBD2. Per the germline V gene, CDR1 is LNHDA and CDR2 is SQIVND (reference sequence). The CDR3 has 14 amino acids. V lost 4 bases and J lost 4; bases outside the gene matches: 4. Written as DNA, the CDR3 is TGTGCCAGTAGTAGGGGGACTAGTGCAGATACGCAGTATTTT. Its protein is CASSRGTSADTQYF.

The chain is built from TRBV5-1 and TRBJ1-3; 7 nucleotides agree with TRBD1. V gave up 5 bases and J gave up 1 base; unmatched junction bases: 6. CDR3 size: 15 residues. The V gene's germline CDR1 is SGHRS and CDR2 YFSETQ. Here the CDR3 reads CASRFGTASGNTIYF. The CDR3 nucleotides are TGCGCCAGCAGGTTTGGGACAGCATCTGGAAACACCATATATTTT.

V and J are TRBV28 and TRBJ1-2; TRBD1 is a possible D gene (5 bases). From germline, CDR1 is MDHEN and CDR2 SYDVKM. Trimming took off 3 bases at V and 7 bases at J, with 12 bases between the two ends. The CDR3 length is 13 residues. Here the CDR3 reads CASSFSGGGGYTF. In DNA form, the CDR3 reads TGTGCCAGCAGTTTCAGCGGCGGGGGTGGCTACACCTTC.